This T cell receptor (beta chain) was recovered during a study of blood T cell repertoires in COVID-19. The age range of participants was about 18 to 100 years, with residence in some 25 US areas. Unmatched junction bases numbered 3, after V lost 2 bases and J lost 5 bases. Germline V gene sequence: CDR1 SGHAT, CDR2 FQNNGV. This CDR3 region has 13 residues. Method: immunoSEQ multiplex PCR; TCRdb's copy keeps in-frame clones and lacks some. This table holds approximately 280,000 clones, roughly 85% found once. This chain uses TRBV11-2 with TRBJ2-7; TRBD1 matches 7 bases. The TCR originated in a man aged 35-49 years who had been exposed to COVID-19. The sequenced sample was PBMCs or T cells enriched from blood (not recorded which). CDR3 DNA: TGTGCCAGCAGCTTAAACAGGGGCAACGAGCAGTACTTC. Protein sequence: CASSLNRGNEQYF.